The 21 T cell receptor beta chains below come from one sample, sequenced in a study of T cells in Graves' hyperthyroidism and ophthalmopathy. The TCR beta CDR3 regions underwent amplification using RNA transcripts as the source. TCR CDR3 underwent first-round RT-PCR with the HTBI primer set. TCRdb re-analysed the multiplex PCR reads in MiXCR, keeping a single row per CDR3 protein. This table holds hundreds of thousands of distinct CDR3 sequences, approximately 17% found once. The sample taken for sequencing was blood. The receptor source for this set is a woman aged 18-29 years with Graves' ophthalmopathy.

The rearrangement links TRBV3-1 to TRBJ2-3, with TRBD2 as a possible D gene (7 bases). The CDR3 runs to 16 residues. The germline V gene encodes CDR1 LGHDT and CDR2 YNNKEL (reference sequence). V was trimmed by 3 bases and J by 5 bases, leaving 18 bases between them. CDR3 protein: CASSHEGGGRIDTQYF. In DNA form, the CDR3 reads TGTGCCAGCAGCCATGAGGGAGGGGGGCGGATAGATACGCAGTATTTT.

This clonotype showed up just a few times. This chain uses TRBV6-8 with TRBJ2-6; no reliable D call. The V and J ends lost 5 bases and 0 bases respectively, with 11 bases between them. CDR1 is MNHGY, CDR2 SAAAGT, per germline. CDR3 length: 16 amino acids. This chain's CDR3 is CASSPPSPSGANVLTF. The CDR3 region has the DNA TGTGCCAGCAGTCCCCCGAGCCCCTCTGGGGCCAACGTCCTGACTTTC.

This chain links TRBV5-4 with TRBJ2-3; D gene uncertain. Looked up from germline, CDR1 is SGHNT and CDR2 is YYREEE (reference sequence). The CDR3 loop spans 15 amino acids. V was shortened by 2 bases and J by 1 base, with 11 bases between the two germline ends. The CDR3 nucleotides are TGTGCCAGCAGCTTTCGCGAGGTTGGCACAGATACGCAGTATTTT. Translating it yields CASSFREVGTDTQYF.

V gene TRBV7-8 combines with J gene TRBJ1-3, with D maybe TRBD1 (5 bases). In germline, CDR1 is SGHVS, CDR2 FQNEAQ. The V end lost 4 bases, the J end lost 3 bases, and 16 bases lay between the germline ends. The CDR3 totals 16 residues. The CDR3 sequence: CASSSSRDPGGNTIYF. The CDR3 nucleotides read TGTGCCAGCAGCTCCAGCCGGGACCCTGGTGGAAACACCATATATTTT.

This clonotype was seen at least ten times. The rearrangement uses TRBV29-1 and TRBJ1-1; 8 bases match TRBD1. CDR1 and CDR2 from the germline V gene are SQVTM and ANQGSEA. The CDR3 has 12 residues. The V and J ends lost 3 bases and 4 bases, in that order; junction bases with no gene match: 1. As DNA, the CDR3 is TGCAGCGTTGACAGGGGGCCCACTGAAGCTTTCTTT. The encoded protein is CSVDRGPTEAFF. Using reference TRBV29-1 and TRBJ1-1 for the parts outside the CDR3, the full variable domain is SAVISQKPSRDICQRGTSLTIQCQVDSQVTMMFWYRQQPGQSLTLIATANQGSEATYESGFVIDKFPISRPNLTFSTLTVSNMSPEDSSIYLCSVDRGPTEAFFGQGTRLTVV.

This rearrangement joins TRBV29-1 to TRBJ2-2, with a tentative D call TRBD1 (6 bases). CDR1 is SQVTM and CDR2 is ANQGSEA in the germline V gene. The CDR3 runs to 12 residues. The germline V and J ends were trimmed by 5 bases and 7 bases, with 11 bases remaining between them. The CDR3 DNA reads TGCAGCGTTTGGGGGCAAATCGGGGAGCTGTTTTTT. It specifies CSVWGQIGELFF.

This clonotype was counted ten times or more. The chain has TRBV12-3 or TRBV12-4 and TRBJ1-1, with D unclear. V lost 5 bases and J 1 base, leaving 14 bases between the germline ends. The CDR3 is 15 residues long. The CDR3 nucleotides are TGTGCCAGCAGTCCTCGGACGGGTGGGAACACTGAAGCTTTCTTT. Translated, it gives CASSPRTGGNTEAFF.

This clonotype was picked up many times. The chain carries TRBV5-6 and TRBJ1-4; D remains unclear. The CDR3 has 14 residues. With 4 bases removed from V and 6 bases from J, the gap between germline ends came to 13 bases. The germline gives CDR1 SGHDT, CDR2 YYEEEE. CDR3 loop: CASSREASDEKLFF. CDR3 coding DNA: TGTGCCAGCAGCAGGGAGGCCTCGGATGAAAAACTGTTTTTT.

The sample holds many counts of this clonotype. This chain links TRBV2 with TRBJ1-1; TRBD1 might be the D (5 bases). With 3 bases removed from V and 5 bases from J, the gap between germline ends came to 19 bases. CDR1 and CDR2 (germline): SNHLY, FYNNEI. The CDR3 consists of 16 residues. The CDR3 bases are TGTGCCAGCAGTGATGGGAGGGTGGGGGTGCGGACTGAAGCTTTCTTT. Translation: CASSDGRVGVRTEAFF.

This clonotype was found many times. The J gene is TRBJ2-2, the V gene TRBV3-1; D unclear. This CDR3 comprises 10 residues. V lost 1 base and J lost 9, with 0 bases in between. Germline V gene sequence: CDR1 LGHDT, CDR2 YNNKEL (reference sequence). For the CDR3, the DNA is TGTGCCAGCAGCCAAGGGGAGCTGTTTTTT. This codes for CASSQGELFF.

This clonotype occurred many times. The chain is built from TRBV27 and TRBJ1-1; D gene uncertain. This CDR3 has 14 amino acids. Germline loops: CDR1 MNHEY, CDR2 SMNVEV (reference sequence). Trimming removed 7 bases at V and 0 bases at J, with 12 bases between. The DNA for the CDR3 is TGTGCCAGCATGCCGGACGGCGTGAACACTGAAGCTTTCTTT. Residues: CASMPDGVNTEAFF.

This clonotype was recorded many times. The chain is built from TRBV29-1 and TRBJ1-1; the D gene is possibly TRBD1 (5 bases). Germline loops: CDR1 SQVTM, CDR2 ANQGSEA. The CDR3 covers 12 residues. With 5 bases removed from V and 3 bases from J, the gap between germline ends came to 10 bases. The CDR3 spells CSVIGTDTEAFF. The CDR3, as DNA: TGCAGCGTTATCGGGACGGACACTGAAGCTTTCTTT.

This clonotype came up a few times. The chain couples TRBV7-3 to TRBJ2-1; 8 bases are shared with TRBD2. This CDR3 contains 15 residues. The germline V gene encodes CDR1 SGHTA and CDR2 FQGTGA. After removal of 8 bases from V and 9 bases from J, the junction contained 15 bases not matched to a gene. The CDR3 DNA reads as TGTGCCAGCTCGAGAGACGGGAGGGCCGAGGGTGAGCAGTTCTTC. Residues: CASSRDGRAEGEQFF.

Of note for this clonotype: A much larger clone sits a single nucleotide away, making a read error possible. The gene calls are TRBV28 and TRBJ2-4; possible D gene TRBD1, 6 bases. The CDR3 is 18 residues long. The germline gives CDR1 MDHEN, CDR2 SYDVKM. The CDR3 region is CASNDGQNLPLAKSIQYF. In DNA, the CDR3 is TGTGCCAGCAACGATGGACAGAATTTACCTCTAGCCAAAAGCATTCAGTACTTC.

This clonotype was counted many times. V and J are TRBV7-2 and TRBJ2-2; the match to TRBD2 covers 9 bases. CDR3 size: 15 residues. Germline-derived CDR1 and CDR2 are SGHTA and FQGNSA. The J segment lost 8 bases and the V segment lost 5 bases, leaving 9 bases of the junction unmatched. CDR3 coding DNA: TGTGCCAGCAGCCAATTTAGCGGGGGAAGGGGGGAGCTGTTTTTT. Encoded protein: CASSQFSGGRGELFF.

This chain connects TRBV7-8 to TRBJ2-4; D is uncertain. Germline V gives CDR1 SGHVS, CDR2 FQNEAQ. With 0 bases removed from V and 0 bases from J, the gap between germline ends came to 6 bases. This CDR3 spans 15 amino acids. Here the CDR3 DNA reads TGTGCCAGCAGCTTAGCCCAGCTAGCCAAAAACATTCAGTACTTC. This translates into CASSLAQLAKNIQYF.

The chain couples TRBV5-8 to TRBJ2-6; no definite D call. CDR3 length: 15 residues. Trimming cost V 4 bases and J 4 bases, with 12 bases left between them. Germline lookup yields CDR1 SGHTS and CDR2 YDEGEE. CDR3 sequence reads: CASSENHGGANVLTF. The CDR3 DNA reads as TGTGCCAGCAGCGAAAACCATGGCGGGGCCAACGTCCTGACTTTC.

Many counts were recorded for this clonotype. The chain is built from TRBV28 and TRBJ1-5; D remains unclear. Germline V lookup: CDR1 MDHEN, CDR2 SYDVKM. Trimming pared 4 bases from V and 1 base from J, leaving 11 bases between. The CDR3 totals 15 residues. This chain's CDR3 is CASSSEARSNQPQHF. The CDR3 region has the DNA TGTGCCAGCAGTTCCGAGGCGCGGAGCAATCAGCCCCAGCATTTT.

The rearrangement joins TRBV6-2 or TRBV6-3 to TRBJ1-1; 8 positions match TRBD1. The CDR3 covers 13 residues. The ends lost 6 bases at V and 5 bases at J; junction bases unmatched: 5. Per germline, CDR1 MNHEY and CDR2 SVGEGT. The CDR3 loop is CASRDRAWTEAFF. CDR3 DNA: TGTGCCAGCAGGGACAGGGCATGGACTGAAGCTTTCTTT.

This clonotype was picked up many times. The CDR3 DNA reads TGTGCCAGCAGCCCCGACAGAGATCTCTACGAGCAGTACTTC. Its protein product is CASSPDRDLYEQYF. V gene TRBV7-2 combines with J gene TRBJ2-7; D possibly corresponds to TRBD1 (5 bases). The V and J ends lost 5 bases and 3 bases respectively, with 14 bases between them. This CDR3 is 14 amino acids long. The germline gives CDR1 SGHTA, CDR2 FQGNSA. The whole variable domain, filled in from reference TRBV7-2 and TRBJ2-7, reads GAGVSQSPSNKVTEKGKDVELRCDPISGHTALYWYRQSLGQGLEFLIYFQGNSAPDKSGLPSDRFSAERTGGSVSTLTIQRTQQEDSAVYLCASSPDRDLYEQYFGPGTRLTVT.

This clonotype was detected many times. The chain couples TRBV20-1 to TRBJ2-7, with TRBD1 matching 8 bases. The CDR3 sequence is 14 residues long. Germline V lookup: CDR1 DFQATT, CDR2 SNEGSKA (reference sequence). V lost 0 bases to trimming and J lost 3 bases; unmatched junction nucleotides: 4. The CDR3 DNA sequence: TGCAGTGCTAGAGATGGACAGGGACTCTACGAGCAGTACTTC. Protein product: CSARDGQGLYEQYF.